This entry lists 4 T cell receptor beta chains sequenced from one sample in a study of radiation and T cells in renal cell carcinoma. Libraries were prepared by immunoSEQ multiplex PCR; TCRdb keeps only in-frame clonotypes and omits some of them. The sample includes approximately 83,000 clones, approximately 80% of them seen just once. The time point is: blood 4 weeks post-SBRT, at nephrectomy. The sample's treatment: 15 Gy SBRT to primary tumor, nephrectomy 4 weeks later. The material sequenced was blood, taken from a patient whose treatment included radiotherapy and nephrectomy. The receptors derive from a man over 45 with renal cell carcinoma.

The genes are TRBV4-2 and TRBJ1-1; D gene ambiguous. Trimming shortened V by 4 bases and J by 1 base, and 13 bases separated the two germline ends. CDR3 size: 15 residues. The germline V gene has CDR1 LGHNA and CDR2 YNFKEQ. CDR3 DNA: TGTGCCAGCAGCCCAAACAGAGAAGGGAACACTGAAGCTTTCTTT. Its protein is CASSPNREGNTEAFF.

This clone is judged medium-sized. The CDR3 is CASNILGFGSPLHF. The CDR3 DNA sequence: TGTGCCAGCAATATACTGGGTTTTGGCTCACCCCTCCACTTT. The chain links TRBV6-5 to TRBJ1-6; no firm D call. V was cut by 7 bases and J by 10 bases, with 17 bases left in between. Germline values: CDR1 MNHEY, CDR2 SVGAGI. The CDR3 runs 14 residues.

The J gene is TRBJ2-7, the V gene TRBV5-1, with 9 bases aligning to TRBD1. CDR1 is SGHRS and CDR2 is YFSETQ in the germline V gene. V was clipped by 0 bases and J by 4 bases; unmatched bases: 2. This CDR3 has 14 residues. The CDR3 DNA follows: TGCGCCAGCAGCTTGGGGGACAGGGAGTACGAGCAGTACTTC. Its protein is CASSLGDREYEQYF.

Only a few counts were recorded for this clone. CDR3 in DNA: TGTGCCAGCAGCCGAACCACAGCCAACTATGGCTACACCTTC. This encodes CASSRTTANYGYTF. This rearrangement joins TRBV7-9 to TRBJ1-2; D gene uncertain. Trimming pared 5 bases from V and 2 bases from J, leaving 12 bases between. Germline assignment: CDR1 SEHNR and CDR2 FQNEAQ (reference sequence). This CDR3 has 14 residues.